The 28 T cell receptor beta chains reported below all come from one sample, sequenced in a study of control samples from healthy donors and cancer patients. Generated by immunoSEQ multiplex PCR, the TCRdb table keeps only in-frame clones and is missing some. The sample includes 200,000 or so clones, about 90% of them seen just once. The source material was blood. The source of these receptors is a man aged 25-45 years in good health.

The chain couples TRBV7-9 to TRBJ1-5; D perhaps matches TRBD1 (5 bases). The CDR3 consists of 13 residues. V was trimmed by 3 bases and J by 3 bases, leaving 6 bases between them. Per germline, CDR1 SEHNR and CDR2 FQNEAQ (reference sequence). The CDR3 sequence: CASSLDNNQPQHF. CDR3 sequence (DNA): TGTGCCAGCAGCTTGGACAACAATCAGCCCCAGCATTTT. The full variable domain, completed using reference TRBV7-9 and TRBJ1-5, is DTGVSQNPRHKITKRGQNVTFRCDPISEHNRLYWYRQTLGQGPEFLTYFQNEAQLEKSRLLSDRFSAERPKGSFSTLEIQRTEQGDSAMYLCASSLDNNQPQHFGDGTRLSIL.

CDR3 sequence: CASSLEGFEETQYF. CDR3 DNA sequence: TGCGCCAGCAGCTTGGAGGGTTTCGAAGAGACCCAGTACTTC. V is TRBV5-1 and J is TRBJ2-5; no firm D call. The length of the CDR3 is 14 residues. Germline CDR1 reads SGHRS; CDR2 reads YFSETQ. Deletions cut 0 bases from V and 3 bases from J, with 9 bases between.

This clone was observed a single time. The CDR3, as DNA: TGTGCCAGCAGCCAAGGCCGGGGACTAGGAGAGACCCAGTACTTC. This sequence encodes CASSQGRGLGETQYF. The gene calls are TRBV14 and TRBJ2-5, with 8 bases fitting TRBD2. This CDR3 is 15 amino acids long. The J segment lost 4 bases and the V segment lost 1 base, leaving 5 bases of the junction unmatched. Germline V gives CDR1 SGHDN, CDR2 FVKESK.

This chain links TRBV24-1 with TRBJ2-2; 8 nucleotides align to TRBD2. The CDR3 consists of 17 residues. Germline CDR1 is KGHDR and CDR2 is SFDVKD. V shed 3 bases, J shed 0 bases, and the junction held 5 bases outside the gene matches. CDR3 nucleotide sequence: TGTGCCACCAGTGATCTCGGGGGGGGCACGAACACCGGGGAGCTGTTTTTT. It specifies CATSDLGGGTNTGELFF.

The J gene is TRBJ2-1, the V gene TRBV11-2, with 8 bases fitting TRBD2. Trimming took 5 bases from V and 8 from J; bases not matched to a gene: 14. The CDR3 is 16 amino acids. The V gene's germline CDR1 is SGHAT and CDR2 FQNNGV. The CDR3 reads CASSRDRGWRGDEQFF. As DNA, the CDR3 is TGTGCCAGCAGCCGGGATAGAGGGTGGCGGGGGGATGAGCAGTTCTTC.

On this clone: The sample carries other DNA sequences with the same CDR3. The V gene is TRBV20-1, the J gene TRBJ2-7; D unclear. This CDR3 is 11 amino acids long. In germline, CDR1 is DFQATT, CDR2 SNEGSKA (reference sequence). Trimming cost V 1 base and J 3 bases, with 4 bases left between them. The CDR3 DNA sequence: TGCAGTGCTAGAGCTGGCTACGAGCAGTACTTC. It encodes CSARAGYEQYF.

The gene calls are TRBV14 and TRBJ2-7, with 8 nucleotides matching TRBD1. The J segment lost 2 bases and the V segment lost 3 bases, leaving 3 bases of the junction unmatched. Germline CDR1 reads SGHDN; CDR2 reads FVKESK. This CDR3 has 14 residues. Here the CDR3 DNA reads TGTGCCAGCAGCCACCTGGACAGGGCCTACGAGCAGTACTTC. Translated: CASSHLDRAYEQYF.

The chain joins TRBV7-9 to TRBJ1-6, with D perhaps TRBD1 (6 bases). Germline V gene data show CDR1 as SEHNR and CDR2 as FQNEAQ (reference sequence). V shed 3 bases and J shed 4 bases, with 16 bases lying between them. This CDR3 spans 17 amino acids. In DNA form, the CDR3 reads TGTGCCAGCAGCTTCCTCCAAACAGGGTATTATAATTCACCCCTCCACTTT. The encoded protein is CASSFLQTGYYNSPLHF.

The chain uses TRBV6-1 and TRBJ2-1, with no clear D. Germline CDR1 MNHNS, CDR2 SASEGT. Trimming left V 6 bases short and J 8 bases short, with 17 bases between. The CDR3 runs to 14 residues. The CDR3 region has the DNA TGTGCCAGCAGACGAACATCACCCGGCGATGAGCAGTTCTTC. It codes for CASRRTSPGDEQFF.

The gene calls are TRBV5-4 and TRBJ1-1; D uncertain. Trimming took off 4 bases at V and 1 base at J, with 8 bases between the two ends. CDR1 SGHNT and CDR2 YYREEE come from the germline V gene (reference sequence). The CDR3 has 13 residues. The chain's CDR3 is CASSPGGNTEAFF. CDR3 nucleotide sequence: TGTGCCAGCAGCCCAGGTGGGAACACTGAAGCTTTCTTT.

The chain recombines TRBV27 with TRBJ2-2; either TRBD1 or TRBD2 may supply D (5 bases each). Trimming removed 2 bases from V and 2 bases from J, with 12 bases in between. CDR3 length: 16 residues. The germline V gene has CDR1 MNHEY and CDR2 SMNVEV (reference sequence). CDR3 DNA sequence: TGTGCCAGCAGTTTACGAGGGACGGTTAACACCGGGGAGCTGTTTTTT. Amino acid sequence: CASSLRGTVNTGELFF.

The V gene is TRBV5-1, the J gene TRBJ2-3, with no clear D. Trimming took 1 base from V and 1 from J, leaving 4 bases between them. The CDR3 extends over 13 amino acids. CDR1 and CDR2 from the germline V gene are SGHRS and YFSETQ. CDR3 sequence reads: CASSLTGTDTQYF. The DNA for the CDR3 is TGCGCCAGCAGCTTGACAGGCACAGATACGCAGTATTTT.

The gene calls are TRBV2 and TRBJ2-3; tentative D call: TRBD2 (6 bases). The V gene lost 2 bases and the J gene lost 2 bases, with 11 bases spanning the gap. Germline CDR1 reads SNHLY; CDR2 reads FYNNEI. The CDR3 is made up of 15 amino acids. The CDR3 reads CASSEFGSPTDTQYF. The CDR3 DNA is TGTGCCAGCAGTGAATTCGGGAGTCCCACAGATACGCAGTATTTT.

The rearrangement links TRBV5-6 to TRBJ2-7, with D perhaps TRBD1 or TRBD2 (5 bases each). The V end lost 5 bases, the J end lost 2 bases, and 11 bases lay between the germline ends. CDR1 and CDR2 from the germline V gene are SGHDT and YYEEEE. This CDR3 is built from 13 residues. This CDR3 is CASRGVAPYEQYF. The CDR3 DNA is TGTGCCAGCAGGGGGGTGGCACCCTACGAGCAGTACTTC. Looking up the rest from reference TRBV5-6 and TRBJ2-7 gives the full variable domain: DAGVTQSPTHLIKTRGQQVTLRCSPKSGHDTVSWYQQALGQGPQFIFQYYEEEERQRGNFPDRFSGHQFPNYSSELNVNALLLGDSALYLCASRGVAPYEQYFGPGTRLTVT.

This clone was seen more than once but under ten times. The CDR3 nucleotides read TGTGCCAGCTGGCAGGGCGGGAATTCACCCCTCCACTTT. Protein product: CASWQGGNSPLHF. This sequence joins TRBV12-3 or TRBV12-4 and TRBJ1-6; a possible D gene is TRBD1 (5 bases). CDR3 size: 13 residues. V gave up 8 bases and J gave up 7 bases, with 12 bases separating them.

This chain connects TRBV11-3 to TRBJ1-1; no clear D gene. V lost 4 bases and J lost 1, with 10 bases in between. This CDR3 comprises 14 residues. Germline lookup yields CDR1 SGHNT and CDR2 YENEEA. The CDR3 loop reads CASSSSSENTEAFF. The CDR3 coding sequence is TGTGCCAGCAGCTCGTCCAGTGAGAACACTGAAGCTTTCTTT.

The rearrangement joins TRBV11-2 to TRBJ1-4; 10 bases are shared with TRBD1. Germline CDR1 reads SGHAT; CDR2 reads FQNNGV. The CDR3 spans 14 residues. The trim removed 4 bases at V and 7 bases at J, leaving 3 bases unmatched. CDR3 DNA: TGTGCCAGCAGCTGGGGACAGGGGATTGAAAAACTGTTTTTT. It encodes CASSWGQGIEKLFF.

The J gene is TRBJ1-1, the V gene TRBV5-8, with D possibly TRBD1 on 6 matching bases. V was cut by 2 bases and J by 5 bases, with 19 bases left in between. The CDR3 sequence is 16 residues long. The germline V gene has CDR1 SGHTS and CDR2 YDEGEE. CDR3 loop: CASSFGGGRGSTEAFF. CDR3 DNA sequence: TGTGCCAGCAGCTTCGGGGGGGGCAGGGGTTCGACTGAAGCTTTCTTT. The whole variable domain, remainder taken from reference TRBV5-8 and TRBJ1-1, is EAGVTQSPTHLIKTRGQQATLRCSPISGHTSVYWYQQALGLGLQFLLWYDEGEERNRGNFPPRFSGRQFPNYSSELNVNALELEDSALYLCASSFGGGRGSTEAFFGQGTRLTVV.

The chain links TRBV19 to TRBJ1-3; D remains unclear. In germline, CDR1 is LNHDA, CDR2 SQIVND (reference sequence). Trimming left V 1 base short and J 1 base short, with 11 bases between. The CDR3 sequence is 16 residues long. CDR3 sequence: CASSIVGSHSGNTIYF. CDR3 in DNA: TGTGCCAGTAGTATAGTAGGCAGCCATTCTGGAAACACCATATATTTT.

This clone was picked up one time. The genes are TRBV18 and TRBJ2-7, with D possibly being TRBD1 (6 bases). There are 14 residues in the CDR3. Germline CDR1 and CDR2: KGHSH and LQKENI. Trimming removed 3 bases at V and 2 bases at J, with 11 bases between. CDR3: CASSPPDSPYEQYF. The CDR3 DNA reads TGTGCCAGCTCACCGCCGGACAGTCCCTACGAGCAGTACTTC.

V is TRBV5-6 and J is TRBJ2-1; 9 bases fit TRBD1. V gave up 5 bases and J gave up 7 bases; unmatched junction bases: 4. There are 13 residues in the CDR3. Germline V gives CDR1 SGHDT, CDR2 YYEEEE. The CDR3 DNA follows: TGTGCCAGCAGTCAAGACAGGGGGAATGAGCAGTTCTTC. Translation gives CASSQDRGNEQFF.

This chain joins TRBV18 and TRBJ2-2, with TRBD1 matching 8 bases. The CDR3 loop spans 15 amino acids. In germline, CDR1 is KGHSH, CDR2 LQKENI. Trimming cost V 6 bases and J 4 bases; bases outside gene matches: 7. The CDR3, as DNA: TGTGCCAGCTCTCTCCGGGACAGGCGCACCGGGGAGCTGTTTTTT. It is translated as CASSLRDRRTGELFF.

This clone was counted a few times. The chain recombines TRBV30 with TRBJ1-4; TRBD1 might be the D (6 bases). The CDR3 totals 14 residues. V lost 3 bases to trimming and J lost 8 bases, with 16 bases between them. CDR1 GTSNPN and CDR2 SVGIG come from the germline V gene (reference sequence). CDR3 nucleotide sequence: TGTGCCTGGAGCCTGGGAGGGGGTAGGGAAAAACTGTTTTTT. This translates into CAWSLGGGREKLFF.

This chain uses TRBV20-1 with TRBJ1-2; D is uncertain. The germline gives CDR1 DFQATT, CDR2 SNEGSKA (reference sequence). CDR3 length: 11 residues. Trimming removed 6 bases at V and 2 bases at J, with 7 bases between. The CDR3 sequence is CSAQQNYGYTF. The CDR3 DNA reads as TGCAGTGCCCAACAGAACTATGGCTACACCTTC.

The chain links TRBV7-3 to TRBJ2-6, with D hard to call. CDR3 length: 14 amino acids. CDR1 and CDR2 from the germline V gene are SGHTA and FQGTGA. The V and J ends lost 2 bases and 1 base respectively, with 3 bases between them. The CDR3 region has the DNA TGTGCCAGCAGCTTATTTTCTGGGGCCAACGTCCTGACTTTC. It translates to CASSLFSGANVLTF.

The V gene is TRBV6-1, the J gene TRBJ2-3; D is perhaps TRBD1 or TRBD2 (5 bases each). CDR1 is MNHNS and CDR2 is SASEGT in the germline V gene. V dropped 2 bases and J dropped 4 bases, with 10 bases sitting between them. CDR3 length: 14 amino acids. This CDR3 is CASSEHRGPDTQYF. CDR3 nucleotide sequence: TGTGCCAGCAGTGAACATCGGGGCCCAGATACGCAGTATTTT.

This chain uses TRBV18 with TRBJ2-3, with D perhaps assigned TRBD1 or TRBD2 (5 bases each). This CDR3 region has 14 residues. CDR1 is KGHSH, CDR2 LQKENI, per germline. Between the trimmed V and J ends, which lost 1 base and 3 bases, there was a span of 8 bases. In DNA, the CDR3 is TGTGCCAGCTCACCACTCGAGGGGACAGATACGCAGTATTTT. Amino acids: CASSPLEGTDTQYF.

Concerning this clone: The same CDR3 also results from other DNA sequences found in this sample. The rearrangement links TRBV27 to TRBJ2-1; the match to TRBD1 covers 8 bases. The CDR3 length is 15 residues. Trimming took 5 bases from V and 4 from J; bases not matched to a gene: 7. Germline V gene data show CDR1 as MNHEY and CDR2 as SMNVEV (reference sequence). CDR3 residues: CASSPGQGAYNEQFF. The CDR3 bases are TGTGCCAGCAGTCCTGGACAGGGAGCGTACAATGAGCAGTTCTTC.